This entry lists 26 T cell receptor beta chains sequenced from one sample in a study of T cell responses to AZD1222 COVID-19 vaccine. The assay was immunoSEQ multiplex PCR, and TCRdb's table has in-frame clones only and misses some. The data show about 140,000 clones, more than 90% seen once. The material sequenced was peripheral blood, taken on day 0 of AZD1222 vaccination. The receptors derive from an adult in good health.

The V call is TRBV27, the J call TRBJ2-1, with TRBD1 as a possible D gene (6 bases). CDR3 size: 14 residues. Germline CDR1 reads MNHEY; CDR2 reads SMNVEV (reference sequence). The V end was cut by 7 bases, the J end by 2 bases, with 12 bases between. The CDR3 here is CASKRPGAYNEQFF. In DNA, the CDR3 is TGTGCCAGCAAGAGGCCAGGGGCCTACAATGAGCAGTTCTTC.

V and J are TRBV6-2 or TRBV6-3 and TRBJ2-3, with 7 bases that match TRBD2. The CDR3 runs 16 residues. Germline assignment: CDR1 MNHEY and CDR2 SVGEGT. V lost 4 bases, J lost 4 bases, and 11 bases stayed unmatched. CDR3 sequence (DNA): TGTGCCAGCAGTTCCCGCCTAGCGGAAAGCGCAGATACGCAGTATTTT. Protein product: CASSSRLAESADTQYF.

The chain has TRBV15 and TRBJ1-2, with D possibly TRBD1 on 5 matching bases. The CDR3 spans 14 residues. V gave up 1 base and J gave up 3 bases, with 9 bases separating them. Germline V gene data show CDR1 as LNHNV and CDR2 as YYDKDF (reference sequence). The chain's CDR3 is CATSRGPGYYGYTF. DNA of the CDR3: TGTGCCACCAGCAGAGGCCCAGGGTACTATGGCTACACCTTC.

This clone showed up just once. The chain couples TRBV25-1 to TRBJ1-2, with 10 bases identical to TRBD1. This CDR3 region has 15 residues. CDR1 MGHDK and CDR2 SYGVNS come from the germline V gene. J gave up 7 bases and V 0 bases, and 5 bases lay outside the gene matches. The CDR3 is CASSEYMTGGGGYTF. DNA for the CDR3: TGTGCCAGCAGTGAATATATGACAGGGGGCGGTGGCTACACCTTC.

This chain links TRBV6-6 with TRBJ2-7; 7 nucleotides match TRBD2. This CDR3 region has 16 residues. The J segment lost 3 bases and the V segment lost 4 bases, leaving 12 bases of the junction unmatched. Germline assignment: CDR1 MNHNY and CDR2 SVGAGI (reference sequence). The CDR3 nucleotides read TGTGCCAGCAGTTTAAGGGGACCCGGGGGGAGCTACGAGCAGTACTTC. Encoded protein: CASSLRGPGGSYEQYF.

The rearrangement uses TRBV7-2 and TRBJ2-1, with D possibly TRBD2 on 5 matching bases. The CDR3 consists of 14 residues. The germline V gene has CDR1 SGHTA and CDR2 FQGNSA. V lost 1 base and J lost 7, with 11 bases in between. The CDR3 protein is CASSLVEGWNEQFF. The DNA for the CDR3 is TGTGCCAGCAGCTTAGTAGAGGGTTGGAATGAGCAGTTCTTC.

This clone was observed a handful of times. The V gene is TRBV5-4, the J gene TRBJ1-3; TRBD1 aligns across 7 bases. Trimming cost V 4 bases and J 1 base; bases outside gene matches: 8. The CDR3 runs to 16 residues. CDR1 is SGHNT, CDR2 YYREEE, per germline (reference sequence). Written as DNA, the CDR3 is TGTGCCAGCAGCCCGGGACAGTGGGTTTCTGGAAACACCATATATTTT. Translated: CASSPGQWVSGNTIYF.

The chain joins TRBV28 to TRBJ2-7, with 8 bases that match TRBD2. Per germline, CDR1 MDHEN and CDR2 SYDVKM. The V and J ends lost 7 bases and 6 bases, in that order; junction bases with no gene match: 11. The CDR3 covers 14 residues. CDR3 in amino acids: CASTGGALRGEQYF. CDR3 nucleotide sequence: TGTGCCAGCACGGGGGGGGCCCTCCGTGGCGAGCAGTACTTC.

Here the CDR3 DNA reads TGTGCCAGCACCCATCGGGGAGGGGGCTCGAACACTGAAGCTTTCTTT. Its protein is CASTHRGGGSNTEAFF. This chain uses TRBV27 with TRBJ1-1; 7 bases align to TRBD1. CDR3 length: 16 amino acids. Germline-derived CDR1 and CDR2 are MNHEY and SMNVEV (reference sequence). The ends lost 7 bases at V and 1 base at J; junction bases unmatched: 12.

This chain connects TRBV28 to TRBJ2-5, with D possibly matching TRBD2 (7 bases). The CDR3 has 16 amino acids. Trimming took off 5 bases at V and 5 bases at J, with 21 bases between the two ends. CDR1 MDHEN and CDR2 SYDVKM come from the germline V gene. CDR3 sequence (DNA): TGTGCCAGCAGTGCGGGGGCGCAGGTCGATCGGGAGACCCAGTACTTC. Its protein is CASSAGAQVDRETQYF.

CDR3 loop: CASSPTVRGPDTQYF. The CDR3 DNA is TGTGCCAGCTCACCGACGGTCAGGGGCCCAGATACGCAGTATTTT. The genes are TRBV18 and TRBJ2-3, with D tentatively TRBD1 (6 bases). The V gene lost 3 bases and the J gene lost 4 bases, with 14 bases spanning the gap. The CDR3 spans 15 residues. Germline V gene sequence: CDR1 KGHSH, CDR2 LQKENI. Combining the CDR3 with reference TRBV18 and TRBJ2-3 gives the whole variable domain NAGVMQNPRHLVRRRGQEARLRCSPMKGHSHVYWYRQLPEEGLKFMVYLQKENIIDESGMPKERFSAEFPKEGPSILRIQQVVRGDSAAYFCASSPTVRGPDTQYFGPGTRLTVL.

This clone has only one observation. The chain couples TRBV30 to TRBJ2-2, with D hard to call. The CDR3 has 11 amino acids. The germline V gene has CDR1 GTSNPN and CDR2 SVGIG (reference sequence). The V and J ends lost 4 bases and 7 bases respectively, with 7 bases between them. The CDR3 sequence: CAWKYGGELFF. In nucleotides, the CDR3 is TGTGCCTGGAAATACGGCGGGGAGCTGTTTTTT.

The V gene is TRBV6-5, the J gene TRBJ1-2; possible D gene TRBD1, 6 bases. This CDR3 region has 12 residues. Deletions cut 6 bases from V and 2 bases from J, with 7 bases between. From germline, CDR1 is MNHEY and CDR2 SVGAGI. CDR3 in DNA: TGTGCCAGCAGGCAGGGGAACTATGGCTACACCTTC. The encoded protein is CASRQGNYGYTF.

This sequence joins TRBV7-9 and TRBJ1-3; D may be TRBD1 (6 bases). The CDR3 consists of 15 residues. V was clipped by 5 bases and J by 3 bases, with 14 bases between them. The germline CDR1 and CDR2 sequences are SEHNR and FQNEAQ (reference sequence). The CDR3 here is CASSPGASGGNTIYF. The DNA of the CDR3 is TGTGCCAGCAGCCCAGGGGCTTCGGGTGGAAACACCATATATTTT.

CDR3 in amino acids: CSVETSGRAREQYF. The CDR3 DNA follows: TGCAGCGTTGAGACTAGCGGGAGGGCCCGCGAGCAGTACTTC. The chain uses TRBV29-1 and TRBJ2-7, with 14 bases matching TRBD2. J was trimmed by 6 bases and V by 3 bases; bases with no gene match: 4. CDR1 SQVTM and CDR2 ANQGSEA come from the germline V gene. This CDR3 has 14 residues.

V is TRBV6-6 and J is TRBJ1-2, with 7 bases identical to TRBD1. V was clipped by 5 bases and J by 7 bases; unmatched bases: 10. The CDR3 extends over 14 amino acids. Germline CDR1 is MNHNY and CDR2 is SVGAGI (reference sequence). The CDR3 protein is CASSAGGLVGGYTF. The CDR3 bases are TGTGCCAGCAGTGCAGGGGGGCTCGTTGGTGGCTACACCTTC.

The rearrangement joins TRBV6-1 to TRBJ1-3, with no clear D. Trimming shortened V by 10 bases and J by 0 bases, and 7 bases separated the two germline ends. From germline, CDR1 is MNHNS and CDR2 SASEGT. CDR3 length: 12 amino acids. The CDR3: CATLNSGNTIYF. CDR3 coding DNA: TGTGCCACCCTTAACTCTGGAAACACCATATATTTT.

This clone showed up just once. The rearrangement joins TRBV6-1 to TRBJ1-2; no reliable D call. The CDR3 runs 13 residues. The germline gives CDR1 MNHNS, CDR2 SASEGT. V was trimmed by 0 bases and J by 3 bases, leaving 5 bases between them. The CDR3 DNA follows: TGTGCCAGCAGTGAAGCAGTAGACTATGGCTACACCTTC. It translates to CASSEAVDYGYTF.

The chain uses TRBV9 and TRBJ1-6; D is unclear. The V gene lost 4 bases and the J gene lost 4 bases, with 12 bases spanning the gap. The CDR3 covers 15 residues. Per the germline V gene, CDR1 is SGDLS and CDR2 is YYNGEE. Here the CDR3 reads CASSLGGGYNSPLHF. The CDR3, as DNA: TGTGCCAGCAGCCTGGGAGGAGGATATAATTCACCCCTCCACTTT.

This chain connects TRBV7-8 to TRBJ2-1; D is unclear. The V end lost 2 bases, the J end lost 4 bases, and 18 bases lay between the germline ends. This CDR3 is 17 amino acids long. Germline-derived CDR1 and CDR2 are SGHVS and FQNEAQ. The DNA for the CDR3 is TGTGCCAGCAGCTTACTTCGGGTTCTACTAAAATACAATGAGCAGTTCTTC. It specifies CASSLLRVLLKYNEQFF.

The chain employs TRBV3-1 (or the pseudogene TRBV3-2) and TRBJ2-1; D is ambiguous. Germline V gives CDR1 LGHDT, CDR2 YNNKEL (reference sequence). CDR3 length equals 12 residues. Trimming cost V 2 bases and J 13 bases, with 12 bases left between them. CDR3 sequence: CASSQSYTSQFF. The CDR3, as DNA: TGTGCCAGCAGCCAATCTTACACGTCTCAGTTCTTC.

This chain connects TRBV9 to TRBJ1-1; D is unresolved. Trimming pared 0 bases from V and 5 bases from J, leaving 8 bases between. The CDR3 has 13 residues. From germline, CDR1 is SGDLS and CDR2 YYNGEE. CDR3 region: CASSVEGRTEAFF. In DNA form, the CDR3 reads TGTGCCAGCAGCGTAGAGGGCAGGACTGAAGCTTTCTTT.

The V call is TRBV6-5, the J call TRBJ2-7; 11 bases fit TRBD1. The CDR3 runs 15 residues. Germline CDR1 MNHEY, CDR2 SVGAGI. Trimming took 7 bases from V and 4 from J; bases not matched to a gene: 9. The CDR3 coding sequence is TGTGCCAGCAACGGACAGGGGGCGGCCCCTTACGAGCAGTACTTC. Protein product: CASNGQGAAPYEQYF.

The rearrangement links TRBV4-1 to TRBJ2-1; 11 positions match TRBD2. The V and J ends lost 0 bases and 3 bases, in that order; junction bases with no gene match: 1. This CDR3 has 16 amino acids. The germline V gene has CDR1 MGHRA and CDR2 YSYEKL. CDR3 sequence: CASSQELAGVYNEQFF. The DNA for the CDR3 is TGCGCCAGCAGCCAAGAACTAGCGGGAGTCTACAATGAGCAGTTCTTC.

The rearrangement links TRBV28 to TRBJ1-2, with 8 nucleotides matching TRBD1. Unmatched junction bases numbered 7, after V lost 5 bases and J lost 2 bases. Germline CDR1 and CDR2: MDHEN and SYDVKM. The CDR3 runs 15 residues. The CDR3 DNA reads TGTGCCAGCAGTCGAGTTCAGGGGGCCAACTATGGCTACACCTTC. It codes for CASSRVQGANYGYTF.

V is TRBV30 and J is TRBJ2-3; 12 positions agree with TRBD2. Trimming at V came to 4 bases and at J to 4 bases, leaving 6 bases not matched to a gene. The CDR3 length is 15 residues. Germline V gives CDR1 GTSNPN, CDR2 SVGIG (reference sequence). The CDR3 protein is CAWKLGLAGPDTQYF. The CDR3 DNA reads as TGTGCCTGGAAACTCGGACTAGCGGGACCAGATACGCAGTATTTT.